This T cell receptor (beta chain) derives from a study of blood T cell repertoires in COVID-19. Overall study context: There were acute and convalescent COVID-19 samples, and they came from the United States, Italy and Spain. PBMCs, B-cell-depleted T cells, or T cells were the source of the cDNA or gDNA that made up the material.

Per the study methods: How many nucleated cells were present was estimated from reference gene primer amplification. TCRdb's table, derived via immunoSEQ multiplex PCR, lists solely in-frame clones and lacks some. Clone size and the V and J calls come from that table; the DNA yielded D and trimming. The sample has under 300,000 clones, approximately 87% seen once; the top ten hold 6.2%. Germline CDR1 and CDR2: SGDLS and YYNGEE. The V end was cut by 4 bases, the J end by 8 bases, with 13 bases between. CDR3 size: 14 residues. This chain connects TRBV9 to TRBJ1-6; D is perhaps TRBD1 (5 bases). This receptor was identified in a man aged 55 to 69 with acute or convalescent COVID-19. Sample: peripheral blood. CDR3 in amino acids: CASSPPGQHSPLHF. The CDR3 DNA is TGTGCCAGCAGCCCTCCCGGACAACATTCACCCCTCCACTTT.